This TCR beta chain was captured in a study of shared clonotypes between healthy human individuals. The method was immunoSEQ multiplex PCR; TCRdb's version includes in-frame clones alone and lacks a portion of them. The table shows some 1.5 million clones, with about 96% occurring only once. This TCR was sampled from a man under 40 in good health. The specimen was naive CD4+ T cells sorted from blood. Subset indicated: CD45RA+ positively selected.

The CDR3 coding sequence is TGTGCCAGCAGTGAAGGAGGCTGGGGCGTCGAGCGCAATGGCTACACCTTC. Translated: CASSEGGWGVERNGYTF. This sequence joins TRBV6-1 and TRBJ1-2, with D possibly matching TRBD1 (5 bases). The V gene lost 1 base and the J gene lost 6 bases, with 21 bases spanning the gap. The CDR3 sequence is 17 residues long. CDR1 and CDR2 from the germline V gene are MNHNS and SASEGT.